This TCR beta chain was found in a study of T cell responses to AZD1222 COVID-19 vaccine. The CDR3 extends over 14 amino acids. Trimming cost V 6 bases and J 4 bases, with 17 bases left between them. Looked up from germline, CDR1 is SGHDT and CDR2 is YYEEEE. Sequencing used immunoSEQ multiplex PCR; TCRdb keeps in-frame clones, though not all of them. The repertoire consists of about 99,000 clones, with roughly 91% occurring once and the leading ten covering about 50%. Note on this clone: Its specificity is not known.

Overall study findings and caveats: White British donors predominated, females outnumbered males, and clonal diversity was possibly underestimated. Unmutated regions of variants are reportedly targeted by nearly half of spike-specific TCRs. At baseline, just five to seven AZD1222 recipients tested seropositive.

The chain uses TRBV5-6 and TRBJ2-7; D is ambiguous. The source of this sequence is an adult in good health. Source: peripheral blood, taken on day 0 of AZD1222 vaccination. CDR3 protein: CASTFGARAYEQYF. In DNA, the CDR3 is TGTGCCAGCACTTTCGGCGCGAGAGCTTACGAGCAGTACTTC.